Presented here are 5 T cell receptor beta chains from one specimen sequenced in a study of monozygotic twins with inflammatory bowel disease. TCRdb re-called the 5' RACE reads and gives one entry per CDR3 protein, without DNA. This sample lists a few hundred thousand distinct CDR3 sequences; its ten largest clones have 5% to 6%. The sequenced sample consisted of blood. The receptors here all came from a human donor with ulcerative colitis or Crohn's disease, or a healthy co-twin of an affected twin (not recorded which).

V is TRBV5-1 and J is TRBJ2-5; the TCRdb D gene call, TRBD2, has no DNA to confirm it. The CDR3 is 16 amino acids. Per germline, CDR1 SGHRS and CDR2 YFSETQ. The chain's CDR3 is CASSKGLAGGQETQYF.

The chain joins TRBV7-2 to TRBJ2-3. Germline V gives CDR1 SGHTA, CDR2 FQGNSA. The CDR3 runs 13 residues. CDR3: CASSPTRGDTQYF.

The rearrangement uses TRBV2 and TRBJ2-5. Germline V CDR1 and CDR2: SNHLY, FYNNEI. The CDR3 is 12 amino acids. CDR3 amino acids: CASSEIAETQYF.

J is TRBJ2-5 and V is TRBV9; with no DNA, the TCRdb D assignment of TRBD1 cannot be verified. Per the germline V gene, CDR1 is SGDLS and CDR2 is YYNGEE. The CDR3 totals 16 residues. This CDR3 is CASSAAGAGGRETQYF.

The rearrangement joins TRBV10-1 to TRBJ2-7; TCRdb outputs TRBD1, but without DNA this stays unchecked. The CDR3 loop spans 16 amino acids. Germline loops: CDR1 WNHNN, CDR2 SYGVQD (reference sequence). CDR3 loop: CASSESWGQGGNEQYF.